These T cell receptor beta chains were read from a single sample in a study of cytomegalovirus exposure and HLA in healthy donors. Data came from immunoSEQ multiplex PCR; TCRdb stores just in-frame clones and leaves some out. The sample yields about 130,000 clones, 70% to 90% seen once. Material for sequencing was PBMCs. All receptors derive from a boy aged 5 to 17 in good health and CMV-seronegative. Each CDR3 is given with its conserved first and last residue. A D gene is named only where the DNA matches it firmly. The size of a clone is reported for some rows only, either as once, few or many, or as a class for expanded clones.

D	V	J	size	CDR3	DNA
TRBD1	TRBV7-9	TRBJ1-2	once	CASSYTGGSDYGYTF	TGTGCCAGCAGCTACACAGGGGGATCTGACTATGGCTACACCTTC
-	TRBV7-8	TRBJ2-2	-	CASSLAGLSGTGELFF	TGTGCCAGCAGCTTAGCGGGTCTTTCGGGCACCGGGGAGCTGTTTTTT
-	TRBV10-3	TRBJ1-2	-	CAINRGNYGYTF	TGTGCCATCAATCGGGGGAACTATGGCTACACCTTC
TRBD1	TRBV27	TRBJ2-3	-	CASSLIGTGGTDTQYF	TGTGCCAGCAGTTTAATAGGGACAGGTGGGACAGATACGCAGTATTTT
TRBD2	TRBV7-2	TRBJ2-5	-	CASSPHSGTERQYF	TGTGCCAGCAGCCCCCACAGCGGGACCGAACGCCAGTACTTC
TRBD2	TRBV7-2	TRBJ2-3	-	CASSRLKTSGGPGDTQYF	TGTGCCAGCAGCCGACTAAAGACTAGCGGGGGGCCGGGAGATACGCAGTATTTT
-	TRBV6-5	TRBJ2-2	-	CASSYSMRTGGELFF	TGTGCCAGCAGTTACTCGATGCGAACGGGCGGGGAGCTGTTTTTT
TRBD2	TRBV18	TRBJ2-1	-	CASSPPNSRGEYNEQFF	TGTGCCAGCTCACCACCGAACTCACGGGGGGAATACAATGAGCAGTTCTTC
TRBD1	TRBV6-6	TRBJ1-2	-	CASSYWQQTGNYGYTF	TGTGCCAGCAGTTACTGGCAGCAGACAGGGAACTATGGCTACACCTTC
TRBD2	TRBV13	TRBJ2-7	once	CASSSRLAGVYEQYF	TGTGCCAGCAGCTCACGACTAGCGGGAGTATACGAGCAGTACTTC
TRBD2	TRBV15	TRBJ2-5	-	CATSTGPGLESETQYF	TGTGCCACCAGCACCGGACCGGGACTAGAGTCAGAGACCCAGTACTTC
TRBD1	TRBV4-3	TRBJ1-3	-	CASSLGTAFSGNTIYF	TGCGCCAGCAGCTTAGGGACAGCGTTCTCTGGAAACACCATATATTTT
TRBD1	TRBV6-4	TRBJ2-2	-	CASRGQGDTGELFF	TGTGCCAGCAGGGGACAGGGGGACACCGGGGAGCTGTTTTTT
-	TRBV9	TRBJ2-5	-	CASGTSGPGPGETQYF	TGTGCCAGCGGGACTTCGGGCCCCGGCCCCGGTGAGACCCAGTACTTC
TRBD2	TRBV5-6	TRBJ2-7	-	CASSLEYGGGSYEQYF	TGTGCCAGCAGCTTGGAGTACGGCGGGGGCTCCTACGAGCAGTACTTC
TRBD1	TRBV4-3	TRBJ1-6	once	CASSQHVRWDRVNSPLHF	TGCGCCAGCAGCCAACATGTCAGATGGGACAGGGTTAATTCACCCCTCCACTTT
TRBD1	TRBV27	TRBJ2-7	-	CASSPLPGQRHEQYF	TGTGCCAGCAGCCCCTTGCCGGGACAGCGCCACGAGCAGTACTTC
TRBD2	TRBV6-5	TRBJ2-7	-	CASSRGGPLEQYF	TGTGCCAGCAGCCGGGGAGGGCCGCTAGAGCAGTACTTC
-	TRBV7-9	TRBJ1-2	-	CASSLAMPGPPFTF	TGTGCCAGCAGCCTAGCCATGCCAGGGCCACCCTTCACCTTC
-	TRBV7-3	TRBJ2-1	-	CASSSQGGSYNEQFF	TGTGCCAGCAGCTCCCAGGGGGGCTCCTACAATGAGCAGTTCTTC
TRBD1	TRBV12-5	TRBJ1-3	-	CASVCRDSPSSGNTIYF	TGTGCTAGTGTTTGCCGGGACAGCCCGAGCTCTGGAAACACCATATATTTT
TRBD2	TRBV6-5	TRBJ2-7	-	CASSYFGLASREQYF	TGTGCCAGCAGTTACTTCGGACTAGCTTCAAGGGAGCAGTACTTC
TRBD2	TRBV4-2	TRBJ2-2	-	CASSHWTSANTGELFF	TGTGCCAGCAGCCATTGGACTAGCGCGAACACCGGGGAGCTGTTTTTT
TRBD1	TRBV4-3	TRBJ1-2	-	CASSPGTGWDGYPF	TGCGCCAGCAGCCCGGGGACAGGGTGGGATGGCTACCCCTTC
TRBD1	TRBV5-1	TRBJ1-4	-	CASSLEGTGVEKLFF	TGCGCCAGCAGCTTGGAAGGGACAGGGGTTGAAAAACTGTTTTTT
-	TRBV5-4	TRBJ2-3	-	CASSLGLLGLTTDTQYF	TGTGCCAGCAGCTTGGGGCTTCTGGGACTGACCACAGATACGCAGTATTTT
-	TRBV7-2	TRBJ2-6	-	CASSLVGGGANVLTF	TGTGCCAGCAGCTTAGTGGGGGGAGGGGCCAACGTCCTGACTTTC
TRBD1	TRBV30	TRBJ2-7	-	CAWSPGTGSYEQYF	TGTGCCTGGAGCCCCGGGACAGGGTCCTACGAGCAGTACTTC
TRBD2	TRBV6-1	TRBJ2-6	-	CASSEGGDGANVLTF	TGTGCCAGCAGTGAGGGGGGGGATGGGGCCAACGTCCTGACTTTC
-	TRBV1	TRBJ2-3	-	CTSSPIKFSTDTQYF	TGCACCAGCAGCCCTATCAAGTTTAGCACAGATACGCAGTATTTT
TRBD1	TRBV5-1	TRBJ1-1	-	CASGQGMGMNTEAFF	TGCGCCAGCGGACAGGGAATGGGAATGAACACTGAAGCTTTCTTT
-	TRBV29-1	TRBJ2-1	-	CSVLFRSSYNEQFF	TGCAGCGTTTTGTTCAGAAGCTCCTACAATGAGCAGTTCTTC
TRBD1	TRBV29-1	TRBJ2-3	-	CSVEDLLGQGTDTQYF	TGCAGCGTTGAAGATCTTCTGGGACAGGGGACAGATACGCAGTATTTT
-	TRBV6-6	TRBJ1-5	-	CASSRGTNNQPQHF	TGTGCCAGCAGTCGAGGGACAAACAATCAGCCCCAGCATTTT
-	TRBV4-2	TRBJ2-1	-	CASSGTPELHNEQFF	TGTGCCAGCAGCGGGACTCCCGAACTTCACAATGAGCAGTTCTTC
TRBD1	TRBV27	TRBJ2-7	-	CASRPAGQGTYEQYF	TGTGCCAGCAGACCCGCGGGACAGGGAACCTACGAGCAGTACTTC
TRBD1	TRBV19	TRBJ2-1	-	CATGQGAGEQFF	TGTGCCACGGGACAGGGGGCCGGGGAGCAGTTCTTC
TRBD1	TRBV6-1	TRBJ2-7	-	CASSGTGHYEQYF	TGTGCCAGCAGTGGGACAGGGCACTACGAGCAGTACTTC
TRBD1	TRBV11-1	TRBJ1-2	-	CASSPRTGDIANYGYTF	TGTGCCAGCAGCCCGCGGACAGGGGATATAGCTAACTATGGCTACACCTTC
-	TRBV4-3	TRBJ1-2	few	CASSQASGYGYTF	TGCGCCAGCAGCCAAGCTTCAGGCTATGGCTACACCTTC
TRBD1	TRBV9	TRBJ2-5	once	CASDSLGGQGIGETQYF	TGTGCCAGCGACTCCTTAGGCGGACAGGGGATAGGAGAGACCCAGTACTTC
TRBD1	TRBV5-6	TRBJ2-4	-	CASSLGDRGNIQYF	TGTGCCAGCAGCTTGGGGGACAGGGGGAACATTCAGTACTTC
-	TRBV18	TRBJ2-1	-	CASSTEPGSNEQFF	TGTGCCAGCTCGACCGAGCCCGGGTCCAATGAGCAGTTCTTC
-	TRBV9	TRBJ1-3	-	CASSGDPNTIYF	TGTGCCAGCAGCGGCGATCCGAACACCATATATTTT
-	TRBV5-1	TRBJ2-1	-	CASTLDGGAGEQFF	TGCGCCAGCACCCTGGACGGGGGAGCAGGTGAGCAGTTCTTC
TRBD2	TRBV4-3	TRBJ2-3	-	CASSHLLAESTDTQYF	TGCGCCAGCAGCCACCTCCTAGCGGAAAGCACAGATACGCAGTATTTT
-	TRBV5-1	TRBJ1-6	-	CASSLHPRTGGNSPLHF	TGCGCCAGCAGCTTACACCCCCGGACCGGGGGTAATTCACCCCTCCACTTT
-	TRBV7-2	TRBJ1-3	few	CASSSGRNSGNTIYF	TGTGCCAGCAGCTCAGGGCGAAACTCTGGAAACACCATATATTTT
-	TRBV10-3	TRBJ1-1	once	CAISGGGSPGTEAFF	TGTGCCATCAGTGGAGGTGGATCCCCCGGCACTGAAGCTTTCTTT
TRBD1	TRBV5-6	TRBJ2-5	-	CASSLAPTGRETQYF	TGTGCCAGCAGCTTGGCCCCGACAGGGAGAGAGACCCAGTACTTC
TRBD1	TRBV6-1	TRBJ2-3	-	CASSEKRGQGTDTQYF	TGTGCCAGCAGTGAAAAGAGGGGACAGGGCACAGATACGCAGTATTTT
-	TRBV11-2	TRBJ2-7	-	CASSSPKGGHEQYF	TGTGCCAGCAGCTCCCCAAAGGGGGGGCACGAGCAGTACTTC
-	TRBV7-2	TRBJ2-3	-	CASSYASGTDTQYF	TGTGCCAGCTCCTACGCTTCTGGCACAGATACGCAGTATTTT
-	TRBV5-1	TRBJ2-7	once	CASSLDTYEQYF	TGCGCCAGCAGCTTGGACACCTACGAGCAGTACTTC
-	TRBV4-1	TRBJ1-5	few	CASSPGLISNQPQHF	TGCGCCAGCAGCCCGGGACTGATTAGCAATCAGCCCCAGCATTTT
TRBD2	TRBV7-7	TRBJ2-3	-	CASSLTSGTDTQYF	TGTGCCAGCAGCTTGACTAGCGGGACAGATACGCAGTATTTT
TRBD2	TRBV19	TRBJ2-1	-	CASSQTGTNNEQFF	TGTGCCAGTAGCCAAACCGGGACTAACAATGAGCAGTTCTTC
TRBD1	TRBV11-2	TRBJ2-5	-	CASSEDRVGLETQYF	TGTGCCAGCAGTGAGGACAGGGTTGGTCTAGAGACCCAGTACTTC
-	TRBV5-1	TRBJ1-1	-	CASSLLGDAKNTEAFF	TGCGCCAGCAGCTTGTTAGGGGATGCCAAGAACACTGAAGCTTTCTTT
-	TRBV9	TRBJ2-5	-	CASSPTRGQETQYF	TGTGCCAGCAGCCCAACGAGGGGGCAAGAGACCCAGTACTTC